The entry below gives a single T cell receptor (beta chain) sequence along with its context. The antigen remains unidentified. The V and J ends lost 6 bases and 1 base, in that order; junction bases with no gene match: 4. The germline gives CDR1 SGHTA, CDR2 FQGNSA. The length of the CDR3 is 14 residues. The data stem from a study of cytomegalovirus exposure and HLA in healthy donors. In the study overall: Early released data comprised about 90 million unique TCRs from HLA-typed donors.

Though nominally healthy at sampling, donors likely had unrecorded immune exposures. The PCR was carried out with 60 Vbeta primers and 13 Jbeta primers. Only in-frame clones appear in the TCRdb table, and some are missing; sequencing was by immunoSEQ multiplex PCR. The sample shows about 130,000 clones, about 80% of them seen only once. Whole-study results and caveats: Analyzed later, association rates of TCRs varied across HLA loci, with DRB1 most and HLA-C fewest. A later analysis showed that HLA-associated TCR beta chains had undergone more clonal expansion than equally common others.

This sequence was found in a man aged 25-45 years in good health and CMV-seronegative. The sample comprised PBMCs. The J gene is TRBJ1-1, the V gene TRBV7-2; TRBD1 matches at 8 bases. Here the CDR3 reads CASRPGQGNTEAFF. CDR3 DNA sequence: TGTGCCAGCAGGCCCGGACAGGGGAACACTGAAGCTTTCTTT.